This T cell receptor (beta chain) was found in a study of shared clonotypes between healthy human individuals (dated by TCRdb to 2019 to 2021). Study-level background: A few men and two women, aged 18 to 49 years, made up the cohort. For each donor, three plates each were used for CD4 naive and CD4 memory, two plates were used for CD8 naive, and one plate was used for CD8 memory. To estimate repertoire size and how much clonotypes are shared between individuals, the study performed deep sequencing of blood TCR repertoires from five healthy adults. To increase sequencing depth and limit assay-specific biases, TCR repertoire library preparation and sequencing were carried out by different laboratories using diverse techniques. Between about 0.85 and 9.5 billion PBMCs per donor were obtained by leukapheresis. What the research found in general, with its limitations: Rarefaction of sorted-subset datasets indicated incomplete sequencing despite the large sequencing depth. Compared with non-shared clonotypes, the clonotypes found in all four sorted-subset donors had higher generation probabilities. When several donors were compared, the shared fraction of clonotypes was around 5% for naive CD4, around 4% for naive CD8, roughly 2.5% for memory CD4, and 0.35% to 0.4% for memory CD8. Because the study included only a small number of donors, the genetic and exposure-history diversity represented was limited. Sampling was restricted to blood, and TCR repertoires in tissue are likely to differ from TCR repertoires in blood. Estimated clonotype richness was generally larger for naive than for memory subsets. Pairwise subsampling indicated that sequencing depth was expected to affect the degree of clonotype sharing among donors.

From the germline V gene, CDR1 is MDHEN and CDR2 is SYDVKM. Inclusive of the bounding cysteine and phenylalanine, the CDR3 is 14 residues long. Kept here is only the CDR3 DNA, which spans 42 bases and is read in frame from base 1. Trimming at the junction amounts to 4 bases on V and 4 bases on J, and the germline ends lie 13 bases apart. Comments on this clone: What antigen it recognizes has not been identified. Within one base of it there is no much larger clone, and no base qualities were kept.

CD8 naive samples were obtained by positive selection for CCR7 among CD45RO-negative cells, yielding a CD45RA+CCR7+ population from which TemRA cells were excluded. The donors were healthy, HIV-negative adults with no recently reported acute infections or vaccinations. All donors were Caucasian adults living in Nashville, Tennessee, USA. After blood collection by leukapheresis, PBMCs were isolated using Ficoll-Histopaque density gradient centrifugation and then cryopreserved in the vapor phase of liquid nitrogen. Purity and quantity of every magnetically sorted T cell population were checked by analytical flow cytometry. Genomic DNA was isolated from every sorted fraction and measured by UV absorbance on a Nanodrop 2000c. Using the deep immunoSEQ assay, multiplex PCR amplified TCR CDR3 regions from genomic DNA. Genomic DNA extracted from each cell subset was distributed evenly over all wells of several immunoSEQ 96-well plates, and each plate served as one replicate. For sorted subsets, roughly 200 ng genomic DNA, equal to tens of thousands of T cell genomes, was loaded into each replicate PCR. Purified libraries were quantified with a Qubit 3.0 fluorometer, sized on a Bioanalyzer 2100, and re-quantified with the KAPA Library Quantification kit. Every immunoSEQ 96-well plate was sequenced on a separate single-read 150-cycle Illumina NextSeq 550 flow cell. Per the authors' processing: Because only junctional sequences without quality scores were contained in the immunoSEQ output, filtering matching that applied to full-length reads could not be performed. To assign V/J genes and CDR3, sequences were annotated using PyIR, a Python wrapper for IgBLAST v1.9, with IMGT germline references. Reads with weak V/J assignments (E-value above 1e-6), missing CDR3, stop codons, out-of-frame junctions, or ambiguous translated residues were removed. A V3J clonotype was defined by an identical inferred V gene, J gene, and CDR3 amino acid sequence. To compute the percentage overlap between repertoires, the number of shared unique clonotypes was divided by the size of the smaller repertoire. Repertoire richness was assessed with RTK rarefaction, the Chao1 estimator, and Recon v2.1 estimates of unobserved clonotypes. Generation probabilities for all TCRbeta clonotypes obtained by the gDNA method from several donors were computed using OLGA. In its TCRdb copy, this immuneACCESS table keeps in-frame sequences only and misses some clones. Where compared with another copy, unresolved V genes explain less than half of these, and the others have no known cause. V and J calls and clone size are those listed in that table; D and trimming were worked out from the DNA. Present in this sample are around 2.1 million clones, 85% to 95% of which were seen just once. In total, the top ten clones hold 1.5% to 2% of the sample.

The chain uses TRBV28 and TRBJ1-1; a tentative D call is TRBD1 (6 bases match). This TCR was sampled from a man between 18 and 35 years old in good health. Some clones in this sample may be carry-over from other donors' samples. Sequenced material: naive CD8+ T cells from PBMCs. The meaning of the sample's cell subset or site label: CD45RA+CCR7+. The DNA sequence is as follows: TGTGCCAGCAGTTACAGGGTGGATGTCACTGAAGCTTTCTTT. Translated, it reads CASSYRVDVTEAFF.